This TCR beta chain comes out of a study of CD8+ T cells in alopecia areata. Regarding the study as a whole: Normal skin's resident alphabeta T cells are sequenced alongside lesional scalp T cells. Tofacitinib produced a significant decrease in scalp clonality and in expanded CD8+ clones among the top 100.

A few counts support this clone. Its antigen is unidentified. The treatment: oral pan-JAK inhibitor, 5-10 mg twice daily. CDR1 is SQVTM and CDR2 is ANQGSEA in the germline V gene. The CDR3 extends over 13 amino acids. Trimming left V 2 bases short and J 1 base short, with 8 bases between. Sequencing relied on a cDNA template that was reverse transcribed from extracted RNA. Sequencing used immunoSEQ multiplex PCR; TCRdb keeps in-frame clones, though not all of them. Of about 150,000 clones listed, about three fifths were seen once; the top ten hold 0.7% to 1%. This material consisted of CD4+ T cells sorted from blood, taken at week 4, from a patient treated with tofacitinib. This TCR was sampled from a human donor with alopecia areata. The chain links TRBV29-1 to TRBJ2-5, with D perhaps matching TRBD2 (6 bases). CDR3: CSVETSTQETQYF. DNA for the CDR3: TGCAGCGTTGAAACTAGCACCCAAGAGACCCAGTACTTC.